The clone carrying this T cell receptor (beta chain) has only one observation. TCRdb keeps only in-frame clones here, not all; method: immunoSEQ multiplex PCR. The sample yields approximately 58,000 clones, more than 65% seen once. This entry comes from a study of blood T cell repertoires in COVID-19. Whole-study context: Material from acute and convalescent COVID-19 was sourced from the United States, Italy and Spain.

The CDR3 has 20 residues. Germline values: CDR1 SGDLS, CDR2 YYNGEE. The V segment lost 4 bases and the J segment 2 bases; nucleotides outside the gene matches: 13. This clonotype was sampled from a woman aged 55-70 years with acute or convalescent COVID-19. Sequences were obtained from peripheral blood. The rearrangement uses TRBV9 and TRBJ2-2; TRBD2 matches 14 bases. CDR3 region: CASSQTPGTSGGLNTGELFF. CDR3 DNA: TGTGCCAGCAGCCAAACGCCGGGGACTAGCGGGGGCCTAAACACCGGGGAGCTGTTTTTT.